This T cell receptor (beta chain) came from a study of cytomegalovirus exposure and HLA in healthy donors (dated by TCRdb to about 2017). In the study overall: In an earlier analysis of 587 of the donors, around 290 Gb of sequence data and 120 million or so unique TCR beta sequences from about 179 million T cells were reported. An early release covering roughly 600 HLA-typed donors comprised about 290 gigabases of sequencing data and roughly 86 million unique TCR sequences. Of the roughly 390 genotyped donors, over 70% fell in the genetic ancestry cluster associated with self-reported Caucasian donors. The aim of the study was to test whether cataloging public T cell receptors could identify signatures of past pathogen exposure. The T cell repertoires of around 730 subjects were profiled by immunosequencing and related to cytomegalovirus serostatus. A separate validation cohort of 100 to 150 different subjects was used in addition to the roughly 670-subject first cohort. To predict cytomegalovirus infection status, the study brought together high-throughput TCR immunosequencing, statistical association of individual TCRs with disease status, and machine learning. A later analysis re-analyzed previously published TCR beta repertoires from 666 donors and added high-resolution HLA genotyping to study TCR occurrence patterns. In the later analysis, no new phenotypic data were used to find candidate immune exposures; instead, reliance was placed on TCR beta sequences and their occurrence across donors. An earlier analysis of around 580 of the donors used high-throughput TCR beta sequencing to judge whether each TCR beta V gene segment behaved as functional or pseudogenic. Donor age, sex, ethnicity and CMV serostatus were compiled alongside the repertoire data. Genome-wide SNP genotypes for about three fifths of the roughly 700 donors were used in a later genetic analysis, which treated that subset as a discovery cohort. Every discovery cohort repertoire had been produced on one sequencing platform. HLA typing included class I and class II loci at four-digit resolution. Typing coverage varied by locus: roughly 620-640 donors for A, B, C, DRB1 and DQB1; some 520 for DQA1; nearly 610 for DPA1; around 490 for DPB1. Because of strong linkage in the cohort, four or five DR-DQ haplotypes were treated as single units for association and clustering. On average, around 200,000 unique TCR beta nucleotide sequences were sequenced per donor among 398 genotyped donors of the cohort, with 15% to 20% of those sequences being non-productive. The paper as a whole reports these results and caveats: The cohort was sequenced for TCR beta chains only, and without alpha or paired-chain data the features that could be detected were limited. The study listed 150 to 200 TCR beta chains as associated with cytomegalovirus. In a later analysis, most CMV-associated TCR beta chains were found to appear HLA-restricted, with HLA associations seemingly driven largely by CMV exposure. In a later genetic analysis, fewer N-insertions in productive TCRs were reported among donors in an Asian-associated ancestry cluster than the approximately 710-donor mean. The presence/absence analyses assumed that sequencing depth was roughly uniform across donors, and that assumption may not be true. The classifier was reported to diagnose cytomegalovirus status with high specificity and sensitivity in both the original and validation cohorts. Because some donors lacked HLA typing at each locus, the association tests relied only on the typed subset. In a later analysis, several top co-occurrence clusters were reported to appear linked to parvovirus B19, influenza, CMV and Epstein-Barr virus. Broadly in line with IMGT annotations, most TCR beta V segments showed up in productive rearrangements about 87% or about 30% of the time in an earlier analysis of a few hundred of the donors. A group of highly shared sequence variants was considered likely to be a technical artifact of the sequencing pipeline. In a later analysis, TCR association rates were found to vary across HLA loci, with the most associated TCRs seen for DRB1 alleles and the fewest for HLA-C alleles. Immune exposure information for the cohort was limited to CMV serostatus. Most TCR sequences were observed very rarely across donors, whereas some public TCRs were present in many individuals. Three of the identified cytomegalovirus-associated TCR beta chains were confirmed in vitro to be specific for cytomegalovirus antigens. Because counts were too low, roughly 18 rarely observed V segments, including chromosome 9 orphons, were left out of the earlier analysis of about 620 of the donors. Correlated functional status among segregating V segments might reflect linkage disequilibrium, but an unknown experimental factor could not be ruled out. In a later analysis, 16,951 TCR beta sequences were associated with specific HLA alleles at a false discovery rate of 0.05. When HLA alleles, especially DR and DQ, strongly co-occurred, TCR associations were difficult to assign to individual alleles. According to the authors, the approach could potentially be generalized to other disease states and immunological phenotypes. A further reported finding was that TCR beta sequences accurately predicted the HLA-A and HLA-B alleles for most subjects in the first cohort. Compared with equally common non-associated chains, HLA-associated TCR beta chains in a later analysis were more clonally expanded and had lower generation probabilities. Some IMGT-functional V segments, including TRBV6-2 and TRBV6-3, could not be distinguished by the 87-base-pair reads and were therefore excluded. V-gene and J-gene trimming of TCR beta chains was associated with a missense DCLRE1C variant in a later genetic analysis, and the association was replicated in an independent cohort.

The CDR3 has 14 amino acids, counting the end cysteine and phenylalanine. Only CDR3 DNA remains: 42 bases, in frame from the first base. The V end gives up 7 bases and the J end 4 bases, leaving 2 bases in the junction not matched to a gene. CDR1 SGHRS and CDR2 YFSETQ were looked up in the germline V gene. A note on this clone: Its antigen is unknown. One base away there is no much larger clone; base qualities are not given.

In total, 500 to 700 healthy bone marrow donors made up the cohort. At the time of sampling, every cohort member was nominally healthy, though immune exposures that went unrecorded were likely present. The donor was CMV seropositive and belonged to the group of around 300 seropositive cohort members. A peripheral blood sample was collected from each donor, and TCR beta sequencing was performed on peripheral blood mononuclear cells. Genomic DNA was extracted from the blood cell samples with the Qiagen DNeasy Blood Extraction Kit. To prepare the library, the immunoSEQ multiplex PCR assay was applied. The multiplex PCR relied on a mix of 60 forward primers for TCR Vbeta segments and 13 reverse primers for TCR Jbeta segments. Amplification of the CDR3 region of rearranged TCR beta genes was performed with a multiplex PCR assay on genomic DNA. On the Illumina HiSeq System, the amplified TCR beta libraries were sequenced as 87-base-pair reads. In the source study's methods: A later analysis tallied 70 million to 100 million unique TCR beta chains across the 660 or so repertoires, and approximately 11 million of those chains were shared by two or more donors. Raw reads were error-corrected and collapsed into unique sequences by a nearest-neighbor algorithm in which closely related sequences were merged to remove PCR and sequencing errors. To assign V, D and J gene segments, CDR3 sequences were aligned to IMGT reference sequences. For a sequence to be retained, a match of at least six nucleotides was required to both a V gene segment and a J gene segment. A rearrangement was called productive if the CDR3 had no stop codons and remained in frame with V and J, and every other rearrangement was called non-productive. CDR3 was defined by IMGT convention, running from the second conserved V-encoded cysteine to the conserved J-encoded phenylalanine. In an earlier analysis of 500 to 650 of the donors, sequences lacking an unambiguous match to a single V gene segment were excluded. An earlier analysis of 450 to 650 of the donors called V segments functional above 56.7% productive rearrangements and segregating when the between-donor standard deviation exceeded 5%. To diagnose cytomegalovirus status from the catalog of TCR beta chain sequences, a statistical classification framework was built. In a later analysis, TCR nucleotide sequences were compared against IMGT/GENE-DB human TR gene sequences so that V and J genes could be assigned. In a later analysis, CDR3 sequences and most-parsimonious VDJ recombination scenarios were assigned using the TCRdist pipeline. In a later analysis, every TCR beta chain was defined by the combination of its CDR3 amino acid sequence and its V-gene family, and reads without a unique V-gene family were dropped. As a way to deal with suspected cross-contamination and a sequencing artifact, a later analysis dropped 450 to 600 nucleotide sequences that were highly shared and had low generation probability. A later analysis calculated a clonal expansion index for each public chain from normalized within-repertoire ranks of inferred template counts. In a later analysis, generation probabilities were computed with a VDJ recombination model fitted to out-of-frame rearrangements, and the resulting probabilities were checked against IGoR. Hypergeometric tests were used in a later analysis to score TCR-TCR, TCR-HLA and TCR-CMV co-occurrence, with a repertoire-size bias correction applied to the TCR pairs. A later analysis estimated false discovery rates by permuting HLA or CMV assignments 20 times. In a later analysis, co-occurring TCRs were grouped with DBSCAN, and TCRdist sequence similarity was added when clustering was performed within HLA-allele-positive subsets. For co-occurrence clustering, repertoires with fewer than 30,000 or more than 120,000 public chains were excluded, along with 4 to 6 repertoires with anomalous nucleotide sharing. TCRdb stores this immuneACCESS table with in-frame sequences only. Part of the clones is absent; in the studies checked, under half of the shortfall reflects unresolved V genes, and no reason is known for the rest. V, J and clone size are taken as reported in that table, and D and trimming were inferred from the DNA itself. The table for this sample lists under 200,000 clones; more than 65% of them were counted only once. 2.5% to 3% of the sample comes from the top ten.

Sample: PBMCs. The source is a woman aged 35 to 49 in good health and CMV-seropositive. The rearrangement joined TRBV5-1 to TRBJ2-1; 13 bases in the junction line up with TRBD2. The CDR3 region has the sequence CASGTSGEYNEQFF. In nucleotide form, the sequence is TGCGCCAGCGGGACTAGCGGGGAATACAATGAGCAGTTCTTC.